This TCR beta chain was sequenced in a study of blood T cell repertoires in COVID-19. This CDR3 comprises 15 residues. The germline gives CDR1 SGHTA, CDR2 FQGTGA. The ends lost 3 bases at V and 10 bases at J; junction bases unmatched: 7. Assay: immunoSEQ multiplex PCR; the TCRdb copy retains only in-frame clones and omits some. The data contain fewer than 250,000 clones, more than 75% of them seen just once; the ten biggest clones take up around 2.7%. Material: peripheral blood. The chain combines TRBV7-3 with TRBJ1-6, with 9 bases fitting TRBD1. The TCR sequence derives from a man in his 60s with acute or convalescent COVID-19. The DNA for the CDR3 is TGTGCCAGCAGCTTGGCGGGGACAGGGTACTCACCCCTCCACTTT. Protein product: CASSLAGTGYSPLHF.